The 2 T cell receptor beta chains presented below share a single source sample, sequenced in a study of T-cell reconstitution after alpha-beta-depleted transplantation in children. Unique molecular identifiers tagged the TCRbeta library. A single record per CDR3 protein comes from TCRdb applying MiXCR to the PCR reads. The sample includes about 540,000 distinct CDR3 sequences, around 27% seen only once; the top ten take 30% to 40%. Sequenced material: PBMCs, taken before TCRalphabeta/CD19-depleted stem cell transplant. All receptors derive from a boy younger than two with Wiskott-Aldrich syndrome, due to receive a stem cell transplant.

The chain joins TRBV5-1 to TRBJ1-5, with 10 bases lining up with TRBD1. In germline, CDR1 is SGHRS, CDR2 YFSETQ. The CDR3 has 16 residues. V was clipped by 5 bases and J by 3 bases; unmatched bases: 8. CDR3 residues: CASREPGQGYNQPQHF. DNA of the CDR3: TGCGCCAGCAGAGAGCCGGGACAGGGGTACAATCAGCCCCAGCATTTT.

This chain links TRBV7-9 with TRBJ1-1; 8 bases are a match to TRBD1. Germline trimming cut 5 bases from V and 1 base from J; bases unmatched to any gene: 6. The CDR3 loop spans 15 amino acids. Looked up from germline, CDR1 is SEHNR and CDR2 is FQNEAQ (reference sequence). The CDR3 here is CASSPDRGWNTEAFF. The CDR3 coding sequence is TGTGCCAGCAGCCCCGACAGGGGATGGAACACTGAAGCTTTCTTT.